The sequence of this TCR beta chain was determined in a study of blood T cell repertoires in COVID-19. On the study more broadly: The study drew acute and convalescent COVID-19 samples from the United States, Italy and Spain. From T cells, B-cell-depleted T cells, or PBMCs came the material, which was cDNA or gDNA.

Source study methods: From reference gene primer amplification, estimates of nucleated cell counts were derived. Only in-frame clones appear in the TCRdb table, and some are missing; sequencing was by immunoSEQ multiplex PCR. The D gene and trimming were derived from the DNA, and the V and J assignments and clone size from that table. The sample has 50,000 to 65,000 clones, more than 70% seen once. Germline lookup yields CDR1 MDHEN and CDR2 SYDVKM. The CDR3 covers 17 residues. Trimming took 6 bases from V and 3 from J; bases not matched to a gene: 7. Sequencing was performed on peripheral blood. This clonotype originated in a man in his 70s with acute or convalescent COVID-19. The V call is TRBV28, the J call TRBJ2-1, with TRBD2 matching over 14 bases. The CDR3 is CASSPRTSGGLYNEQFF. The CDR3 region has the DNA TGTGCCAGCAGCCCACGGACTAGCGGGGGGCTCTACAATGAGCAGTTCTTC.